The TCR beta chain described here comes from a study of regulatory T cells in long-lasting Graves disease (TCRdb year 2021). Turning to the overall study: Persistent Graves' disease was defined as persistently positive TSH receptor autoantibodies together with antithyroid drug treatment for over 5 years. A total of around 35 samples were covered by TCR sequencing, comprising around 13 persistent and around 20 newly diagnosed Graves' disease patients. In the clinical cohort, patients with persistent Graves' disease had used antithyroid drugs for an average of roughly 10 years. The study took place in China and was registered as a clinical trial. Persistent Graves' disease patients were compared with newly diagnosed Graves' disease patients by peripheral blood TCR sequencing and RNA sequencing.

This specimen's time point label, interpreted: persistent/refractory GD, antithyroid drugs over 5 years with positive TRAb. For both TCR sequencing and RNA sequencing, RNA was extracted from PBMCs in TRIzol. The diagnosis of Graves' disease was made according to American Thyroid Association guidelines. Patients for the study were recruited at an endocrinology department in Xi'an, China. From each patient, approximately 10 milliliters of peripheral blood was collected into an EDTA anticoagulant tube. Ficoll Paque Plus density gradient separation was used to isolate PBMCs, and no further T cell sorting was performed. An Agilent 2100 Bioanalyzer and agarose gel were used to check RNA quality, while a NanoDrop 2000 measured RNA concentration. The library came from multiplex PCR. Reads for this sample came from an Illumina HiSeq 4000. CDR3 regions were amplified by Arm-PCR with iRepertoire HTBI primers to construct TCR beta libraries. Before sequencing, the PCR products went through gel purification. For the original study's pipeline: Across samples, 55 to 80 TRBV and 14 TRBJ segments were identified and used for gene usage analysis of CDR3 amino acid clonotypes. COPE and FqMerger were used to merge filtered high-quality paired reads into contigs. Contigs were aligned with BLAST to IMGT TRBV, TRBD and TRBJ reference genes, and CDR3 was defined per IMGT. Any clonotype with a frequency above 0.1% was counted as a highly expanded clone. Shannon entropy was used to measure repertoire diversity, and the Gini coefficient was used to measure V-J evenness. A clonotype was considered public if more than one individual shared it. TCRdb ran its own pipeline on the public reads, namely fastp trimming at Q25 and MiXCR clone calling, and kept in-frame beta chains. Rows are combined by CDR3 protein, so each entry shows the most common genes and DNA. TCRdb's processing, not the authors' own work, is the source of the V and J calls. The sample table records some 300,000 distinct CDR3 sequences; approximately 20% of these occur just once. In total, the top ten clones hold around three fifths of the sample.

Details on this clonotype: The target of this receptor is not known. No per-base quality is available; no much larger clone lies one base away.

Counted from cysteine to phenylalanine, this CDR3 has 19 amino acids. The only DNA kept is the CDR3, 57 bases in frame from the first base. V is reduced by 5 bases and J by 0 bases, leaving a spacing of 25 bases between them. The germline V gene specifies SGHTA as CDR1 and FQGTGA as CDR2. Study-wide conclusions, independent of this receptor: Sequencing and analysis were restricted to the TCR beta chain. Peripheral blood alone was examined, since thyroid tissue, which constituted the primary lesion, could not be accessed. The authors noted that the small sample size was a limitation that may lower accuracy. Preferential use of TRBV28, TRBJ1-2 and TRBJ2-5 was observed in persistent disease, whereas TRBV20-1 and TRBJ2-1 were favored in newly diagnosed disease. Persistent Graves' disease patients showed lower TCR Shannon entropy and fewer highly expanded clones than newly diagnosed patients, suggesting clonal expansion. A larger number of public clonotypes was shared among persistent patients (more than 2,500) than among newly diagnosed patients (roughly 930).

The sample was peripheral blood mononuclear cells (PBMCs), taken when the disease was refractory, from a patient treated with antithyroid drugs. The source is a female donor with Graves disease. In this chain, TRBV7-3 is recombined with TRBJ1-1; TRBD1 is possibly the D segment (6 matching bases). The CDR3 is CASSPWGRGAPPMNTEAFF. In nucleotides, the sequence is TGTGCCAGCAGCCCGTGGGGGAGGGGGGCGCCCCCGATGAACACTGAAGCTTTCTTT.